The clone carrying this T cell receptor (beta chain) occurred many times. The target antigen is unknown. The TCR beta CDR3 regions underwent amplification using RNA transcripts as the source. First-round RT-PCR targeting the TCR CDR3 was performed with the HTBI primer set. Using its own MiXCR run on the multiplex PCR reads, TCRdb lists one record per CDR3 protein. The sample carries about 290,000 distinct CDR3 sequences, around 15% recorded once. The ends were cut back, 4 bases at V and 0 bases at J, with 13 bases in the middle. The V gene's germline CDR1 is SGDLS and CDR2 YYNGEE. This CDR3 is 15 amino acids long. Exclusions: uncontrolled infection, other autoimmune disease, pregnancy, lactation. Diagnoses were made from clinical symptoms, serum measures (thyroxine and TRAb), thyroid ultrasound and orbital computed tomography. The data stem from a study of T cells in Graves' hyperthyroidism and ophthalmopathy.

Study observations and caveats: Clonotypes that were expanded in thyroid above 0.001 mostly appeared in blood too.

This receptor was obtained from a woman aged 60-70 years with Graves' ophthalmopathy. This chain joins TRBV9 and TRBJ1-1; D is ambiguous. The source material was blood. The CDR3 sequence: CASSPTSTLNTEAFF. CDR3 DNA: TGTGCCAGCAGCCCCACCTCCACGCTGAACACTGAAGCTTTCTTT.